This T cell receptor (beta chain) derives from a study of T cell responses to AZD1222 COVID-19 vaccine. Across the study: Second doses were pooled across both intervals (about 4 or about 12 weeks).

General observations from the study: Females outnumbered males among donors, who were mostly white British; clonal diversity was possibly underestimated.

As concerns this clone: No antigen is known for it.

With 5 bases removed from V and 0 bases from J, the gap between germline ends came to 11 bases. CDR1 SGHAT and CDR2 FQDESV come from the germline V gene (reference sequence). The CDR3 is 15 amino acids. TCRdb's copy holds only in-frame clones and misses some; the assay was immunoSEQ multiplex PCR. The sample shows about 190,000 clones, roughly 91% of them seen only once. The sample consisted of peripheral blood, taken on day 0 of AZD1222 vaccination. The sequence came from an adult in good health. This chain links TRBV11-1 with TRBJ2-1; D is unclear. The CDR3 bases are TGTGCCAGCAGCCCCTCCAGGTCCTCCTACAATGAGCAGTTCTTC. Amino acid sequence: CASSPSRSSYNEQFF.